This T cell receptor (beta chain) comes out of a study of early T cells in non-severe SARS-CoV-2 infection. Study-level information: The authors sequenced bulk RNA from unsorted whole blood, leaving chains unpaired.

Regarding this clonotype: Antigen: not known.

In the library, individual cDNA molecules carried attached unique molecular identifiers. TCRdb reprocessed the 5' RACE reads with MiXCR, giving one entry per CDR3 protein. This table has more than 55,000 distinct CDR3 sequences, 12% appearing once. Study results and limitations: CD4 and private specificities were missed by VDJdb matching, which favored anti-spike CD8 responses.

The CDR3 is 15 amino acids. Looked up from germline, CDR1 is SGHAT and CDR2 is FQNNGV. Trimming at V came to 4 bases and at J to 1 base, leaving 6 bases not matched to a gene. This clonotype was obtained from an adult who was a healthcare worker with PCR-confirmed SARS-CoV-2 infection or an uninfected control (not recorded which). The chain employs TRBV11-2 and TRBJ2-5; TRBD1 matches 7 bases. Sequences were obtained from whole blood. CDR3 amino acids: CASSSQGNFQETQYF. The DNA for the CDR3 is TGTGCCAGCAGCTCACAGGGGAATTTCCAAGAGACCCAGTACTTC.